This T cell receptor beta chain was sequenced in a study of blood T cell repertoires in COVID-19 (dated by TCRdb to 2018 to 2021). Regarding the study in general: Samples covering the acute and convalescent phases of COVID-19 were provided by collaborators in the United States, Italy and Spain. The prospective study material was composed of cDNA or gDNA derived from T cells, B-cell-depleted T cells, or PBMCs. Subjects who had been exposed to COVID-19, were actively infected with it, or had recovered from it provided the deeply sampled blood TCRbeta repertoires that made up the dataset. The repertoires were released in a freely available public database meant as a resource for research on the immune response to SARS-CoV-2. The samples were drawn from the first 160 participants of the ongoing ImmuneRACE study and from more than 1,000 subjects provided by 6 global collaborators. Nearly every sample came with metadata listing a de-identified subject ID, COVID-19 status, age in years and sex. Where available, HLA class I and class II types were taken from metadata supplied by the sample provider and were not determined by assay-based typing. Study-level results and caveats: How much clinical and demographic metadata was included differed by source and by participant, and the metadata was provided uncurated.

Another Seattle source contributed samples from volunteer blood donors who had recovered from COVID-19. Each collaborating institution followed its own protocols to collect whole blood in K2EDTA tubes. For TCRbeta analysis, collaborators shipped samples as frozen whole blood, isolated PBMCs, or DNA extracted from either of those sample types. Worth noting for this clone: It has no known antigen specificity. Within one base of it there is no much larger clone, and no base qualities were kept.

The CDR3, from cysteine to phenylalanine, totals 14 residues. The entry retains the CDR3 DNA only, 42 bases that are in frame from base 1. V and J are truncated by 2 bases and 4 bases respectively, leaving an intervening sequence of 12 bases. CDR1 and CDR2 (SGHTS, YDEGEE) derive from the germline V gene. TCRbeta CDR3 regions were amplified from genomic DNA by means of the immunoSEQ Assay, a bias-controlled multiplex PCR. Regarding the original processing steps: The number of nucleated cells in each sample was estimated from the amplification of reference gene primers within the assay. Sequence reads were collapsed and filtered to measure the absolute abundance of every unique TCRbeta CDR3 rearrangement. For each sample, productive Simpson clonality was calculated as the square root of Simpson's diversity index over productive rearrangements. TCRdb re-hosts the immuneACCESS table, in-frame sequences only. Its copies lack some clones; in the studies checked, an unresolved V gene accounts for under half of them, and the cause for the rest is not known. D and trimming come from the DNA, and the V and J calls and clone size come from that table. Across this sample there are some 220,000 clones, with around 84% seen only once. The ten largest account for 4.5% to 6% of the sample.

The chain is made from TRBV5-8 and TRBJ1-2; confidence is insufficient to name the D gene. The sample was peripheral blood. The clonotype originates from a woman aged 55-69 years who had recovered from COVID-19. The sequence in DNA is TGTGCCAGCAGCTTCCCGGGGAGAGGCTATGGCTACACCTTC. Its protein reads: CASSFPGRGYGYTF.